This T cell receptor (beta chain) is drawn from a study of cytomegalovirus exposure and HLA in healthy donors. Findings and caveats of the study: TCR beta chains numbering some 150 were designated cytomegalovirus-associated. Rarity characterized most TCR sequences, yet some public TCRs appeared in many donors. A classifier reportedly called cytomegalovirus status with high sensitivity and specificity.

The donors were part of the roughly 120-subject validation cohort, which stood apart from the approximately 700-subject first cohort. Sequencing was performed with immunoSEQ multiplex PCR; in TCRdb, only in-frame clones are kept and a portion is missing. The sample holds some 170,000 clones, around nine tenths seen once. There are 15 residues in the CDR3. V lost 4 bases to trimming and J lost 1 base; unmatched junction nucleotides: 5. The V gene's germline CDR1 is SGDLS and CDR2 YYNGEE. About this clone: Its target is unknown.

This chain joins TRBV9 and TRBJ2-5, with 9 bases identical to TRBD2. The receptor comes from a man younger than 35 in good health and CMV-seropositive. Sequenced input: PBMCs. This chain's CDR3 is CASSNSGGLQETQYF. The DNA for the CDR3 is TGTGCCAGCAGCAATAGCGGGGGCCTCCAAGAGACCCAGTACTTC. Looking up the rest from reference TRBV9 and TRBJ2-5 gives the full variable domain: DSGVTQTPKHLITATGQRVTLRCSPRSGDLSVYWYQQSLDQGLQFLIQYYNGEERAKGNILERFSAQQFPDLHSELNLSSLELGDSALYFCASSNSGGLQETQYFGPGTRLLVL.